This T cell receptor (beta chain) was found in a study of T-cell memory formation after mild COVID-19. This clonotype was found many times. Looked up from germline, CDR1 is SGHTA and CDR2 is FQGNSA. This CDR3 contains 14 residues. Trimming took off 5 bases at V and 0 bases at J, with 7 bases between the two ends. TCR alpha and TCR beta cDNA libraries carrying sample barcodes and UMIs came from 5'RACE with constant-segment primers. Each CDR3 protein gets one entry after TCRdb re-called the 5' RACE reads with MiXCR. Among about 430,000 distinct CDR3 sequences listed, roughly 26% were seen once. This clonotype was sampled from an adult woman who had mild COVID-19 (a few samples of this study predate the infection). Cell type and time point are not known. This chain connects TRBV7-2 to TRBJ1-4; no reliable D call. Input material: PBMCs or a T cell subset sorted from them (not recorded which). The chain's CDR3 is CASSNRTTNEKLFF. The CDR3 DNA is TGTGCCAGCAGCAACAGAACAACTAATGAAAAACTGTTTTTT.